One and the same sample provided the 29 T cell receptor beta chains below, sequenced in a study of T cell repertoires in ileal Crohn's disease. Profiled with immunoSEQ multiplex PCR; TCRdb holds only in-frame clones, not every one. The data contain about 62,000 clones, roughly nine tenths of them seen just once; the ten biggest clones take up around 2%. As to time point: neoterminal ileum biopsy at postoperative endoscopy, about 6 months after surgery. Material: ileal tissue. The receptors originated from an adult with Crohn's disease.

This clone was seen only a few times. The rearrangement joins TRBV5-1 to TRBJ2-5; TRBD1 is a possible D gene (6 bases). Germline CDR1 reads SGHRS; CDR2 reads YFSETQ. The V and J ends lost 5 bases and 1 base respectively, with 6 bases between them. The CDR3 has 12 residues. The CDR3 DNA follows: TGCGCCAGCAGGACAGGCCAAGAGACCCAGTACTTC. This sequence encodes CASRTGQETQYF.

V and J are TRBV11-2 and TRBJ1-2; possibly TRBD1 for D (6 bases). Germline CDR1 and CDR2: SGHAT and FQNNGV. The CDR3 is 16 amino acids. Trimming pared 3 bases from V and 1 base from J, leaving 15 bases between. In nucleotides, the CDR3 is TGTGCCAGCAGCTTCTTCGGACAGACAGTTAACTATGGCTACACCTTC. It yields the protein CASSFFGQTVNYGYTF.

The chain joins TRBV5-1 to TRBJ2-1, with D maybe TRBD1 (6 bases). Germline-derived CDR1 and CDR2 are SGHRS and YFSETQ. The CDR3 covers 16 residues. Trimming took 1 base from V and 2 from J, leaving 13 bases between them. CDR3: CASSLSRQDTYNEQFF. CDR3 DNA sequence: TGCGCCAGCAGCTTGTCGCGACAGGACACCTACAATGAGCAGTTCTTC. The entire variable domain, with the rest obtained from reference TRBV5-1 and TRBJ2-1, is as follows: KAGVTQTPRYLIKTRGQQVTLSCSPISGHRSVSWYQQTPGQGLQFLFEYFSETQRNKGNFPGRFSGRQFSNSRSEMNVSTLELGDSALYLCASSLSRQDTYNEQFFGPGTRLTVL.

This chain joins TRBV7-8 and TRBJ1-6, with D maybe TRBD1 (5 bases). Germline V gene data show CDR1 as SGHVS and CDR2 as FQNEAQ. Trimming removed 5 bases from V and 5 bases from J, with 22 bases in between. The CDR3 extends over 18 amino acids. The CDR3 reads CASSARTGPGVDNSPLHF. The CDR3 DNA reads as TGTGCCAGCAGCGCCAGGACCGGCCCGGGGGTAGATAATTCACCCCTCCACTTT.

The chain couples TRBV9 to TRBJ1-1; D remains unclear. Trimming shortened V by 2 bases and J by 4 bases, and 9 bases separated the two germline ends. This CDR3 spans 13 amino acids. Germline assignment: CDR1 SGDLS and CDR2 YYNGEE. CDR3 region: CASSVSMSTEAFF. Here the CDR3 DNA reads TGTGCCAGCAGCGTCTCAATGAGCACTGAAGCTTTCTTT.

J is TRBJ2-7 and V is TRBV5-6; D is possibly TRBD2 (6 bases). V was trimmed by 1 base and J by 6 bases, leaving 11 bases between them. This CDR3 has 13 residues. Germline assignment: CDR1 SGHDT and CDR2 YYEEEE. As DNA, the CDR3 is TGTGCCAGCAGCTTGACCGCGGGGCTCGAGCAGTACGTC. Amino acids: CASSLTAGLEQYV.

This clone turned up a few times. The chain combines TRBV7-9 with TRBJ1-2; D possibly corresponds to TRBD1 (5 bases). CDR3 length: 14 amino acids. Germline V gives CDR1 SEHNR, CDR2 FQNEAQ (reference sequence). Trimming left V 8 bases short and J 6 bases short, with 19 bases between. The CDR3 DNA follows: TGTGCCAGCCTAGGGACTTCGGGAGTGGATGGCTACACCTTC. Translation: CASLGTSGVDGYTF.

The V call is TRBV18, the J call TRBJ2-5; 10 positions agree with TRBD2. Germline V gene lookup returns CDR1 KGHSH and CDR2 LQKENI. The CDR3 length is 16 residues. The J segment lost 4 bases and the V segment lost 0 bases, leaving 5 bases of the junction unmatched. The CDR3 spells CASSPPLAGVGETQYF. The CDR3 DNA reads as TGTGCCAGCTCACCACCTCTAGCGGGGGTCGGAGAGACCCAGTACTTC.

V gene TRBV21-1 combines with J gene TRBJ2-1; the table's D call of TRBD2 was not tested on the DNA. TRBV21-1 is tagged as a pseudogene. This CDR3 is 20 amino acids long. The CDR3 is CASSKRPRTKSARQYNEQFF. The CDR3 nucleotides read TGTGCCAGCAGCAAAAGGCCTCGGACTAAATCAGCCCGTCAATACAATGAGCAGTTCTTC.

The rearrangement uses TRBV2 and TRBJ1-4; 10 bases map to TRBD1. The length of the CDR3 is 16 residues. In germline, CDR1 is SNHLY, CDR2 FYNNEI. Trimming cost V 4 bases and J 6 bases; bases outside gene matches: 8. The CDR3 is CASSGPTGTGDEKLFF. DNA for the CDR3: TGTGCCAGCAGTGGGCCTACCGGGACAGGGGATGAAAAACTGTTTTTT.

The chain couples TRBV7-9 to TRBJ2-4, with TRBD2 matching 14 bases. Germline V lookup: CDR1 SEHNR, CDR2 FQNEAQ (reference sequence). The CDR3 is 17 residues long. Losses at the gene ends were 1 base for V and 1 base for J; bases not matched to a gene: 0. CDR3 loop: CASSLGTSGRAKNIQYF. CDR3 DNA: TGTGCCAGCAGCTTAGGGACTAGCGGGAGGGCCAAAAACATTCAGTACTTC. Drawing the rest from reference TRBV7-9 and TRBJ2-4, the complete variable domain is DTGVSQNPRHKITKRGQNVTFRCDPISEHNRLYWYRQTLGQGPEFLTYFQNEAQLEKSRLLSDRFSAERPKGSFSTLEIQRTEQGDSAMYLCASSLGTSGRAKNIQYFGAGTRLSVL.

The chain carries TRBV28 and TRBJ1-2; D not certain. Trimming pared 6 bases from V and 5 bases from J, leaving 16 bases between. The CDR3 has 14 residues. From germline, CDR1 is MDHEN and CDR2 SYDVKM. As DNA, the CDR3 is TGTGCCAGCAGCCCCCCGGCCAGGACTTATGGCTACACCTTC. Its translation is CASSPPARTYGYTF.

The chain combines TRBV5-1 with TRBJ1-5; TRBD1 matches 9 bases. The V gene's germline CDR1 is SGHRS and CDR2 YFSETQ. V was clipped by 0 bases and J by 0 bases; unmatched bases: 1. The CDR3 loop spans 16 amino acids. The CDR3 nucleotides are TGCGCCAGCAGCTTGGGGGACAGGGATAGCAATCAGCCCCAGCATTTT. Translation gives CASSLGDRDSNQPQHF.

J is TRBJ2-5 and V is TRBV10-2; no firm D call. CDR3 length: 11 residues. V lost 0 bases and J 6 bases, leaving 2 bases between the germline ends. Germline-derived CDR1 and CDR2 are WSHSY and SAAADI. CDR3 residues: CASSESKTQYF. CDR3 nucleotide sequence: TGCGCCAGCAGTGAGTCTAAGACCCAGTACTTC.

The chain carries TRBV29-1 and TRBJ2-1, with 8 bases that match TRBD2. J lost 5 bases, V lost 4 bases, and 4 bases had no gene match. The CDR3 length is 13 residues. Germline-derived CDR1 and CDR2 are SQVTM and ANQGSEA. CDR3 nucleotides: TGCAGCGTTGTCGGGAGGGTCCACAATGAGCAGTTCTTC. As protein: CSVVGRVHNEQFF.

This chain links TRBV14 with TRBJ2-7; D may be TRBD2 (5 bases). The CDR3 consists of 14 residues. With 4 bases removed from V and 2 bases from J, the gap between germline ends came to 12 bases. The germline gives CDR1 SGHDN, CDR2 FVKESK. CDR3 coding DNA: TGTGCCAGCAGCCCGATAAGCGGCACCTACGAGCAGTACTTC. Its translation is CASSPISGTYEQYF. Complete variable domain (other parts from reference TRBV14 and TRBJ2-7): EAGVTQFPSHSVIEKGQTVTLRCDPISGHDNLYWYRRVMGKEIKFLLHFVKESKQDESGMPNNRFLAERTGGTYSTLKVQPAELEDSGVYFCASSPISGTYEQYFGPGTRLTVT.

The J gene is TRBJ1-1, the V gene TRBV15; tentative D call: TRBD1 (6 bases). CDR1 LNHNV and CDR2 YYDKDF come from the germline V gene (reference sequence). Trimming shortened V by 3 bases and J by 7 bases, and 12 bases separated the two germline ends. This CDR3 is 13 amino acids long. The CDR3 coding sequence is TGTGCCACCAGCAGGGACAGAGTCCGTGAAGCTTTCTTT. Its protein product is CATSRDRVREAFF.

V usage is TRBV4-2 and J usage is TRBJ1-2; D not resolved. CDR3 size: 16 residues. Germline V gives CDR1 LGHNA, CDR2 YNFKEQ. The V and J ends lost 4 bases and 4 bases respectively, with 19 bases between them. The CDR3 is CASSRIPGREGYGYTF. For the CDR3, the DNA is TGTGCCAGCAGCCGGATACCGGGCCGGGAAGGCTATGGCTACACCTTC.

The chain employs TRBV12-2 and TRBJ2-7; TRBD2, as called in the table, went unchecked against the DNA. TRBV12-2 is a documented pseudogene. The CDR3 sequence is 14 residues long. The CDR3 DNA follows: TGTGCAAGTCGCTTATTCGGGAACAGCTGCGAGCAGTACTTC. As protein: CASRLFGNSCEQYF.

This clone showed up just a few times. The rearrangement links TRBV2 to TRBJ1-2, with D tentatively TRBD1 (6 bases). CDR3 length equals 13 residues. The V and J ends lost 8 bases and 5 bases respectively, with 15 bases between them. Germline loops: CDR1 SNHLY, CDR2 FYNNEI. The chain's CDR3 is CASGWDKRYGYTF. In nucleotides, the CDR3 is TGTGCCAGCGGATGGGACAAAAGATATGGCTACACCTTC.

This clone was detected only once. The CDR3 loop reads CARRDCPSTDTQYF. The CDR3 nucleotides read TGTGCCAGGAGGGACTGCCCTAGCACAGATACGCAGTATTTT. The chain joins TRBV19 to TRBJ2-3; TRBD2 is a possible D gene (6 bases). Trimming removed 9 bases from V and 0 bases from J, with 13 bases in between. The germline gives CDR1 LNHDA, CDR2 SQIVND (reference sequence). The CDR3 runs 14 residues.

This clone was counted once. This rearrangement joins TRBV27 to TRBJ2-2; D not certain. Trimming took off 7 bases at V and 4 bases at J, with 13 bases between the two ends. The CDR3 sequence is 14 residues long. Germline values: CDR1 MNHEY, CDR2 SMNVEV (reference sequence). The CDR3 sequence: CASNSRDGTGELFF. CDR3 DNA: TGTGCCAGCAACTCGCGAGATGGCACCGGGGAGCTGTTTTTT.

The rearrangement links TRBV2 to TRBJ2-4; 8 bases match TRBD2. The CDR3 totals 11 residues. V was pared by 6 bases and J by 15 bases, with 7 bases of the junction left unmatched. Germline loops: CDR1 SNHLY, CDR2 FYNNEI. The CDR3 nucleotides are TGTGCCAGCAGACTAGCGGAAATACCGTACTTC. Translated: CASRLAEIPYF.

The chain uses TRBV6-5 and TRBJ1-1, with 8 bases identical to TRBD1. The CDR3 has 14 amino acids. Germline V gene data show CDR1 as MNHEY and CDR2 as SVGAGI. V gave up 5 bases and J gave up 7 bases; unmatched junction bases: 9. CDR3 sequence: CASSLQGAYSEAFF. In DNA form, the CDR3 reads TGTGCCAGCAGTCTTCAGGGGGCGTATAGTGAAGCTTTCTTT.

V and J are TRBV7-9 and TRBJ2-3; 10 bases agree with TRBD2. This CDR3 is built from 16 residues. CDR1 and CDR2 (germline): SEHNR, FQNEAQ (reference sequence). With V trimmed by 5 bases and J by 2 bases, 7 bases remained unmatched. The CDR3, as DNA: TGTGCCAGCAGCCTTGGGACTAGCGTAAACACAGATACGCAGTATTTT. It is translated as CASSLGTSVNTDTQYF. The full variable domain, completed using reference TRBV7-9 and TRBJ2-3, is DTGVSQNPRHKITKRGQNVTFRCDPISEHNRLYWYRQTLGQGPEFLTYFQNEAQLEKSRLLSDRFSAERPKGSFSTLEIQRTEQGDSAMYLCASSLGTSVNTDTQYFGPGTRLTVL.

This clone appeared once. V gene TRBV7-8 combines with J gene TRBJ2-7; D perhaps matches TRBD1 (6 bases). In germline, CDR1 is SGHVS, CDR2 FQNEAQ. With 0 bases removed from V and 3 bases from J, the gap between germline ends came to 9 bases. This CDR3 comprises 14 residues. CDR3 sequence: CASSLAGQSYEQYF. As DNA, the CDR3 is TGTGCCAGCAGCTTAGCGGGACAAAGCTACGAGCAGTACTTC.

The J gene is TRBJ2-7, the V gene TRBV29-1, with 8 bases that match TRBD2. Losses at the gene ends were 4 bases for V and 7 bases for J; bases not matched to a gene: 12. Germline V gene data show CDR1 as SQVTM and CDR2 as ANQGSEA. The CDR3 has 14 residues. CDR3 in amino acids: CSVGSSGSLREQYF. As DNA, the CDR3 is TGCAGCGTTGGCTCCAGCGGGAGTCTTCGAGAGCAGTACTTC.

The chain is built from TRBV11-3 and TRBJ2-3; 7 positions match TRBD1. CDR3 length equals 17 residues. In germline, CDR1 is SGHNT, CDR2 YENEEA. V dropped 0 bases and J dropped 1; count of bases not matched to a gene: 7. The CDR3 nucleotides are TGTGCCAGCAGCTTAGATCTGAGGGGGCCGGGCACAGATACGCAGTATTTT. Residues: CASSLDLRGPGTDTQYF.

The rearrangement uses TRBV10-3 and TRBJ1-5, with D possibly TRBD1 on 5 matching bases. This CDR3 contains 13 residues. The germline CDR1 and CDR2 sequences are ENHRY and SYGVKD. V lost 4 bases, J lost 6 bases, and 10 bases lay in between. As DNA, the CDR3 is TGTGCCATCAGTGCCCAGGGAACTCAGCCCCAGCATTTT. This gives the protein CAISAQGTQPQHF.